The source of this TCR beta chain is a study of blood T cell repertoires in COVID-19 (TCRdb year 2020). In terms of the full investigation: The collaborator samples originated in the United States, Italy and Spain and spanned the acute and convalescent phases of COVID-19. HLA class I and class II types, where available, came from metadata supplied by the sample provider rather than from assay-based typing. The material from the prospective study consisted of cDNA or gDNA derived from T cells, B-cell-depleted T cells, or PBMCs. The repertoires were released in a freely available public database intended as a resource for research on the immune response to SARS-CoV-2. A de-identified subject ID, COVID-19 status, age in years and sex were almost always included in the sample metadata. The samples were drawn from the first 160 participants of the ongoing ImmuneRACE study and from 1,254 subjects provided by 6 global collaborators. Deeply sampled blood TCRbeta repertoires from subjects exposed to, actively infected with, or recovered from COVID-19 were included in the dataset. Broader findings and caveats from the paper: How much clinical and demographic metadata was included differed by source and by participant, and the metadata was provided uncurated.

Participants in the prospective study were enrolled through a virtual design, were aged about 18 to 100 years, and lived in about 25 United States geographic areas. Cohort assignment in the prospective study relied on participant-reported clinical history from a screening survey and a study questionnaire. Exposed participants had been in contact with someone with a PCR-confirmed or clinician-diagnosed COVID-19 case within 2 weeks of study entry. In the prospective study, whole blood, serum and a nasopharyngeal or oropharyngeal swab were collected from each participant by mobile phlebotomists. Additional blood draws and questionnaires over an approximately 2-month period could optionally be provided by prospective study participants. Blood samples from the prospective study were shipped frozen or at room temperature prior to DNA extraction. TCRbeta CDR3 regions were amplified from genomic DNA using the immunoSEQ Assay, a bias-controlled multiplex PCR. In the original analysis: Within the assay, amplification of reference gene primers was used to estimate how many nucleated cells each sample contained. To quantify the absolute abundance of each unique TCRbeta CDR3 rearrangement, sequence reads were collapsed and filtered. For each sample, productive Simpson clonality was calculated as the square root of Simpson's diversity index across productive rearrangements. The table comes from immuneACCESS by way of TCRdb, which keeps in-frame sequences with V and J called. Part of the clones is missing from these tables; in studies checked, under half for an unresolved V gene and the rest for unknown reasons. D and trimming were read from the DNA, whereas the V and J calls and clone size are those reported in that table. The sample profile shows 200,000 to 250,000 clones; over 80% of them were found once. Under 4.5% of the sample belongs to the ten largest clones.

Concerning this clone: This clone's antigen is unknown. Qualities for individual bases were not recorded, and no much larger clone is one base off.

The sample taken for sequencing was PBMCs or T cells enriched from blood (not recorded which). This receptor was obtained from a woman in her 30s who had been exposed to COVID-19.

The sequenced DNA is TGTGCCAGTAGTATAGGGCCCAGCACTGAAGCTTTCTTT. The encoded protein is CASSIGPSTEAFF. The V and J genes are TRBV19 and TRBJ1-1; confidence is insufficient to name the D gene. The germline V gene (reference sequence) gives CDR1 as LNHDA and CDR2 as SQIVND. V is cut by 1 base and J by 4 bases, and the space between the germline ends is 7 bases. From cysteine to phenylalanine, the CDR3 is 13 amino acids long. This entry keeps only the CDR3 DNA: 39 bases, framed from base 1.